Listed below are T cell receptor beta chains from one sample, sequenced in a study of radiotherapy plus CTLA-4 blockade in lung cancer. Assay: immunoSEQ multiplex PCR; the TCRdb copy retains only in-frame clones and omits some. The data show roughly 110,000 clones, under 90% seen once. The input for sequencing was peripheral blood, taken from a patient treated with radiotherapy plus ipilimumab. The receptors here all came from a human donor with non-small cell lung cancer that progressed on radiotherapy plus ipilimumab. Some clones in this sample may be carry-over from other donors' samples. Each CDR3 is given with its conserved first and last residue. D genes are given only for firm matches. Size values are once, few and many counts, or a class for expanded clones, and some rows have none.

abundance | d_gene | j_gene | v_gene | len | CDR3aa | CDR3nt
- | - | TRBJ1-1 | TRBV11-1 | 16 | CASSPEWTAMNTEAFF | TGTGCCAGCAGCCCGGAGTGGACCGCGATGAACACTGAAGCTTTCTTT
- | - | TRBJ2-7 | TRBV15 | 13 | CATSRGVTYEQYF | TGTGCCACCAGCAGGGGGGTCACGTACGAGCAGTACTTC
few | - | TRBJ1-6 | TRBV2 | 14 | CASTQGSGNSPLHF | TGTGCCAGCACCCAAGGAAGTGGGAATTCACCCCTCCACTTT
- | - | TRBJ1-2 | TRBV28 | 12 | CATPGTPYGYTF | TGTGCCACCCCAGGGACTCCTTATGGCTACACCTTC
- | - | TRBJ2-7 | TRBV29-1 | 14 | CSVGRPAPIYEQYF | TGCAGCGTCGGAAGGCCAGCCCCAATCTACGAGCAGTACTTC
once | - | TRBJ2-5 | TRBV11-2 | 13 | CASSPVAGPPQYF | TGTGCCAGCAGCCCAGTGGCGGGGCCGCCCCAGTACTTC
once | TRBD2 | TRBJ2-5 | TRBV7-9 | 15 | CASSQGTSVAETQYF | TGTGCCAGCAGCCAGGGGACTAGCGTGGCTGAGACCCAGTACTTC
- | - | TRBJ1-1 | TRBV2 | 16 | CASSILGTPGNTEAFF | TGTGCCAGCAGTATACTCGGGACCCCGGGGAACACTGAAGCTTTCTTT
- | TRBD1 | TRBJ2-4 | TRBV5-4 | 15 | CASSLAGTGSNIQYF | TGTGCCAGCAGCTTGGCCGGGACAGGGTCTAACATTCAGTACTTC
- | - | TRBJ1-6 | TRBV25-1 | 16 | CASSEQVQGDNSPLHF | TGTGCCAGCAGTGAACAAGTACAGGGAGATAATTCACCCCTCCACTTT
- | - | TRBJ1-5 | TRBV18 | 16 | CASSPRGFRDNQPQHF | TGTGCCAGCTCACCACGAGGGTTTAGGGACAATCAGCCCCAGCATTTT
once | TRBD1 | TRBJ1-4 | TRBV6-6 | 15 | CASSPPGQGNEKLFF | TGTGCCAGCAGTCCACCGGGACAGGGGAATGAAAAACTGTTTTTT
- | - | TRBJ1-5 | TRBV6-5 | 13 | CASRVSGNQPQHF | TGTGCCAGCAGGGTATCCGGCAATCAGCCCCAGCATTTT
- | - | TRBJ1-1 | TRBV9 | 15 | CASSVGGAINTEAFF | TGTGCCAGCAGCGTCGGGGGGGCAATCAACACTGAAGCTTTCTTT
- | - | TRBJ1-1 | TRBV9 | 15 | CASSVQGSLNTEAFF | TGTGCCAGCAGCGTCCAGGGTAGCCTAAACACTGAAGCTTTCTTT
- | - | TRBJ1-6 | TRBV5-1 | 16 | CASSLKGLDYNSPLHF | TGCGCCAGCAGCTTGAAGGGACTAGACTATAATTCACCCCTCCACTTT
- | - | TRBJ2-5 | TRBV29-1 | 13 | CSVATRDQETQYF | TGCAGCGTCGCGACACGGGATCAAGAGACCCAGTACTTC
- | TRBD1 | TRBJ1-5 | TRBV6-5 | 14 | CASATGQGAQPQHF | TGTGCCAGCGCTACTGGACAGGGGGCTCAGCCCCAGCATTTT
- | - | TRBJ1-1 | TRBV19 | 16 | CASSIVGGGQNTEAFF | TGTGCCAGTAGTATAGTTGGAGGGGGACAAAACACTGAAGCTTTCTTT
- | TRBD2 | TRBJ2-1 | TRBV7-6 | 18 | CASSAGLAGEYSYNEQFF | TGTGCCAGCAGCGCAGGACTAGCGGGGGAGTACTCCTACAATGAGCAGTTCTTC
- | - | TRBJ2-5 | TRBV28 | 11 | CASSFEDLEYF | TGTGCCAGCAGCTTCGAGGACCTGGAGTACTTC
- | - | TRBJ2-7 | TRBV13 | 15 | CASSLGETSGYEQYF | TGTGCCAGCAGCCTAGGGGAGACCTCCGGGTACGAGCAGTACTTC
- | TRBD1 | TRBJ2-6 | TRBV30 | 18 | CAWSPGTAWSSGANVLTF | TGTGCCTGGAGTCCGGGGACAGCGTGGTCCTCTGGGGCCAACGTCCTGACTTTC
- | - | TRBJ2-5 | TRBV29-1 | 13 | CSVEGLPRETQYF | TGCAGCGTTGAGGGGTTGCCTAGGGAGACCCAGTACTTC